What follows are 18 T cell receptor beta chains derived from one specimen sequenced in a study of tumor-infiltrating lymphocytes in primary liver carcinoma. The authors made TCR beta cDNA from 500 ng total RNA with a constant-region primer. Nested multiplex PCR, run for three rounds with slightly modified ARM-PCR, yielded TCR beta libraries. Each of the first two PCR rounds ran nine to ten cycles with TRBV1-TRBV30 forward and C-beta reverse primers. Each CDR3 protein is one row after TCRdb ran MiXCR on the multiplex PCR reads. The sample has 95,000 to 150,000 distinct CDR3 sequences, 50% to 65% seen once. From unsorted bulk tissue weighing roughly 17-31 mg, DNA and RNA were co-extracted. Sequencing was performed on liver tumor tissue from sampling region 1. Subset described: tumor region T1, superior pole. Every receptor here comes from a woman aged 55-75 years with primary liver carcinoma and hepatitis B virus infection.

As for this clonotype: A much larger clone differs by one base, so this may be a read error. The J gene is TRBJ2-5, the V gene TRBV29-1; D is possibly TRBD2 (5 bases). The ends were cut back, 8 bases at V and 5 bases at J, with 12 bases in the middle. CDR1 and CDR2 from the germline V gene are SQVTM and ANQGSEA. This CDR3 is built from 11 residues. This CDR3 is CSPFRGETQYF. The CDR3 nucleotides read TGCAGCCCTTTTAGAGGGGAGACCCAGTACTTC.

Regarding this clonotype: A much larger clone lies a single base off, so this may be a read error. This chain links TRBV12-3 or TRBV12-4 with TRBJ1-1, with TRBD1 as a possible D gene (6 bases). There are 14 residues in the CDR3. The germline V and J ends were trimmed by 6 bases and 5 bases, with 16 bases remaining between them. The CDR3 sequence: CASRYMGALTEAFF. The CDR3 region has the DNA TGTGCCAGCAGGTACATGGGGGCACTGACTGAAGCTTTCTTT.

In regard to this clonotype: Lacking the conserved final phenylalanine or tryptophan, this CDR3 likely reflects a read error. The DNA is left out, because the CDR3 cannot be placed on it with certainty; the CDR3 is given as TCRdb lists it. CDR3 in amino acids: CASSTRTSAASTGELLI. The chain links TRBV11-2 to TRBJ2-2; the table's D gene call, TRBD2, was not cross checked with the DNA. With termini counted, the CDR3 has 17 amino acids. In germline, CDR1 is SGHAT, CDR2 FQNNGV.

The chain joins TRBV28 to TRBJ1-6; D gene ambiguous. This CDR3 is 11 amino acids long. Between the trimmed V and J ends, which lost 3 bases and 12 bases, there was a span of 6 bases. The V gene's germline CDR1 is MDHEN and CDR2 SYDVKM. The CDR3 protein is CASSLGLPLHF. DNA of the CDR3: TGTGCCAGCAGTTTGGGATTACCCCTCCACTTT. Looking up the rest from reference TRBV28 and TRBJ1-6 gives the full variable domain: DVKVTQSSRYLVKRTGEKVFLECVQDMDHENMFWYRQDPGLGLRLIYFSYDVKMKEKGDIPEGYSVSREKKERFSLILESASTNQTSMYLCASSLGLPLHFGNGTRLTVT.

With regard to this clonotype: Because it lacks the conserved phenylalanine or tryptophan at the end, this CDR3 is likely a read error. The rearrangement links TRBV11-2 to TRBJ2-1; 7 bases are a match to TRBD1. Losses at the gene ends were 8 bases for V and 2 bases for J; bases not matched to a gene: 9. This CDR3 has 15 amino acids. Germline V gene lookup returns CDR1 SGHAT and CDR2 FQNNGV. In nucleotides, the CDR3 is TGTGCCAGCGGACAGGAGTATGGTCCCTACAATGAGCAGTTCCTC. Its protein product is CASGQEYGPYNEQFL.

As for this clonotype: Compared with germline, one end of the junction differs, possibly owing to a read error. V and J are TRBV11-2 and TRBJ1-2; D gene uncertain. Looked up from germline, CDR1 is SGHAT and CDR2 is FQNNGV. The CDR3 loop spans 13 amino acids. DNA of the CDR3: TGTGTCAGCAGCTTAGATCTGGGAGATGGCCACACCTTC. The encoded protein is CVSSLDLGDGHTF. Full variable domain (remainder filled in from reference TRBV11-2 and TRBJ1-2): EAGVAQSPRYKIIEKRQSVAFWCNPISGHATLYWYQQILGQGPKLLIQFQNNGVVDDSQLPKDRFSAERLKGVDSTLKIQPAKLEDSAVYLCVSSLDLGDGHTFGSGTRLTVV.

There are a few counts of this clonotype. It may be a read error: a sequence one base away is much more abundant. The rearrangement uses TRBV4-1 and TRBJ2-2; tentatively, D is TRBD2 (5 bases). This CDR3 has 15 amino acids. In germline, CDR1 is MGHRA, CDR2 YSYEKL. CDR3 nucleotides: TGCGCCAGCAAGGTAGGGCCGGCGGGCCCCGGGGAGCCGTTTTTT. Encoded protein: CASKVGPAGPGEPFF.

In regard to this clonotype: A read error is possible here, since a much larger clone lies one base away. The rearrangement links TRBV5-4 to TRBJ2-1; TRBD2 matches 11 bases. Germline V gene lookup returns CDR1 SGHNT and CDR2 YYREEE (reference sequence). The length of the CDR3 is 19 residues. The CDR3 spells CVSSLVRLAGGGSYNEQFF. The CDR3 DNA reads TGTGTCAGCAGCTTGGTTAGGCTAGCGGGAGGTGGTTCCTACAATGAGCAGTTCTTC.

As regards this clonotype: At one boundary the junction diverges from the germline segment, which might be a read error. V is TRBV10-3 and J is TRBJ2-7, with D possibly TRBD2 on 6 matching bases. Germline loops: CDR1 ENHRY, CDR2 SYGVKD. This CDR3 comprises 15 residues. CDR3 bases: TGTACCATCAGTGGAGGGCCGCCGACCTCCTACGAGCAGTACTTC. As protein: CTISGGPPTSYEQYF.

CDR3 region: CASSSGTSGRANTGELFF. The CDR3 nucleotides read TGTGCCAGCAGCTCGGGGACTAGCGGGAGGGCGAACACCGGGGAGCTGTTTTTT. The V gene is TRBV5-4, the J gene TRBJ2-2; 16 positions agree with TRBD2. In germline, CDR1 is SGHNT, CDR2 YYREEE (reference sequence). This CDR3 is 18 amino acids long. V shed 3 bases, J shed 0 bases, and the junction held 2 bases outside the gene matches.

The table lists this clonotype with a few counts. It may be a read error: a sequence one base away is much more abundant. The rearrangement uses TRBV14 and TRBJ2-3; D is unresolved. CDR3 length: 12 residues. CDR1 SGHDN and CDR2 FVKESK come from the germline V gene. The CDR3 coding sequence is TGTGCCAGCAACCAACCGGGTAGGACGCAGTATTTT. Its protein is CASNQPGRTQYF.

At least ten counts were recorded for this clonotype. The CDR3 DNA is TGTGCCAGCAGTTTTAAACAGGGGATGGCTGAAAAACTGTTTTTT. It codes for CASSFKQGMAEKLFF. The chain has TRBV12-3 or TRBV12-4 and TRBJ1-4; 7 bases match TRBD1. The CDR3 loop spans 15 amino acids. J gave up 7 bases and V 3 bases, and 8 bases lay outside the gene matches.

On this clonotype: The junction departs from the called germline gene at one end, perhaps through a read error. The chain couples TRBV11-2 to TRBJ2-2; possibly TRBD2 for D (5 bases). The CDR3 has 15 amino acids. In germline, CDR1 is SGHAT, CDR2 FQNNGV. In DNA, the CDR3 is TGTACCAGCAGCCTTACTAGGGCGAACACCGGGGAGCTGTTTTTT. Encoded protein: CTSSLTRANTGELFF.

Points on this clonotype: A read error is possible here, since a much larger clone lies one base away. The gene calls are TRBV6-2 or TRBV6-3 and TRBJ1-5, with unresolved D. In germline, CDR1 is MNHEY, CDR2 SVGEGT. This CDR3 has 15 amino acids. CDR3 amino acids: CASTTAASGNQPEHF. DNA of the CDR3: TGTGCCAGCACCACAGCCGCGTCGGGCAATCAGCCCGAGCATTTT.

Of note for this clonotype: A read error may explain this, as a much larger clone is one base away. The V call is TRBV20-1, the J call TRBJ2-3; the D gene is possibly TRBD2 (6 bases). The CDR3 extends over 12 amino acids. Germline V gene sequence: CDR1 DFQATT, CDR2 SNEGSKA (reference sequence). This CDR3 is CNASAGTDTQYF. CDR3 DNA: TGCAATGCCTCGGCGGGAACAGATACGCAGTATTTT.

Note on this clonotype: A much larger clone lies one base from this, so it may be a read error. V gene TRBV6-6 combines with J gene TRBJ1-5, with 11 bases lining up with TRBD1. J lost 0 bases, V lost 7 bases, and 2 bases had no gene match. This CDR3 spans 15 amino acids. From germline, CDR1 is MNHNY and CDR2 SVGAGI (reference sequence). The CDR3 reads CASIGTGGSNQPQHF. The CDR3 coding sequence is TGTGCCAGCATTGGGACAGGGGGTAGCAATCAGCCCCAGCATTTT.

The CDR3 DNA reads as TGTGCCAGCAGCTTACCTCGGCTAGCGGGCGACACCGGGGAGCTGTTTTTT. It translates to CASSLPRLAGDTGELFF. The chain has TRBV13 and TRBJ2-2; 8 positions agree with TRBD2. The CDR3 is made up of 17 amino acids. Germline values: CDR1 PRHDT, CDR2 FYEKMQ (reference sequence). V trimming: 2 bases; J trimming: 3 bases; junction bases outside the gene matches: 8.

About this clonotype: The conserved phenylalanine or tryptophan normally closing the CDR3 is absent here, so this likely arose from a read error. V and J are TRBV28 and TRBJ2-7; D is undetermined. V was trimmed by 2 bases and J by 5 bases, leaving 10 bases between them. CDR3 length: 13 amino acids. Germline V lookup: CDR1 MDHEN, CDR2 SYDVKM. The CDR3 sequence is CASSLNEHNEQYS. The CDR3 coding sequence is TGTGCCAGCAGTTTAAATGAACACAACGAGCAGTACTCC.